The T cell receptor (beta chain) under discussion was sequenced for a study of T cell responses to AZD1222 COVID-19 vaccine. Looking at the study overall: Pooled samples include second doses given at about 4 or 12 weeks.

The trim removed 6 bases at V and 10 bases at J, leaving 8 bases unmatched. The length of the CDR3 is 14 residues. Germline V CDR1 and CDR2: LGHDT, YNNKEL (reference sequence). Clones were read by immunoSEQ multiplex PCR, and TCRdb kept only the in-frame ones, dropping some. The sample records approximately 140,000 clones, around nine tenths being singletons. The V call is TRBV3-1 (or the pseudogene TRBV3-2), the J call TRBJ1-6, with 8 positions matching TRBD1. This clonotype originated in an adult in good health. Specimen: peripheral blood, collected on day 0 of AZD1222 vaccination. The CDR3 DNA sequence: TGTGCCAGCAGTAGCGGACAGGGTGAATCACCCCTCCACTTT. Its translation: CASSSGQGESPLHF.